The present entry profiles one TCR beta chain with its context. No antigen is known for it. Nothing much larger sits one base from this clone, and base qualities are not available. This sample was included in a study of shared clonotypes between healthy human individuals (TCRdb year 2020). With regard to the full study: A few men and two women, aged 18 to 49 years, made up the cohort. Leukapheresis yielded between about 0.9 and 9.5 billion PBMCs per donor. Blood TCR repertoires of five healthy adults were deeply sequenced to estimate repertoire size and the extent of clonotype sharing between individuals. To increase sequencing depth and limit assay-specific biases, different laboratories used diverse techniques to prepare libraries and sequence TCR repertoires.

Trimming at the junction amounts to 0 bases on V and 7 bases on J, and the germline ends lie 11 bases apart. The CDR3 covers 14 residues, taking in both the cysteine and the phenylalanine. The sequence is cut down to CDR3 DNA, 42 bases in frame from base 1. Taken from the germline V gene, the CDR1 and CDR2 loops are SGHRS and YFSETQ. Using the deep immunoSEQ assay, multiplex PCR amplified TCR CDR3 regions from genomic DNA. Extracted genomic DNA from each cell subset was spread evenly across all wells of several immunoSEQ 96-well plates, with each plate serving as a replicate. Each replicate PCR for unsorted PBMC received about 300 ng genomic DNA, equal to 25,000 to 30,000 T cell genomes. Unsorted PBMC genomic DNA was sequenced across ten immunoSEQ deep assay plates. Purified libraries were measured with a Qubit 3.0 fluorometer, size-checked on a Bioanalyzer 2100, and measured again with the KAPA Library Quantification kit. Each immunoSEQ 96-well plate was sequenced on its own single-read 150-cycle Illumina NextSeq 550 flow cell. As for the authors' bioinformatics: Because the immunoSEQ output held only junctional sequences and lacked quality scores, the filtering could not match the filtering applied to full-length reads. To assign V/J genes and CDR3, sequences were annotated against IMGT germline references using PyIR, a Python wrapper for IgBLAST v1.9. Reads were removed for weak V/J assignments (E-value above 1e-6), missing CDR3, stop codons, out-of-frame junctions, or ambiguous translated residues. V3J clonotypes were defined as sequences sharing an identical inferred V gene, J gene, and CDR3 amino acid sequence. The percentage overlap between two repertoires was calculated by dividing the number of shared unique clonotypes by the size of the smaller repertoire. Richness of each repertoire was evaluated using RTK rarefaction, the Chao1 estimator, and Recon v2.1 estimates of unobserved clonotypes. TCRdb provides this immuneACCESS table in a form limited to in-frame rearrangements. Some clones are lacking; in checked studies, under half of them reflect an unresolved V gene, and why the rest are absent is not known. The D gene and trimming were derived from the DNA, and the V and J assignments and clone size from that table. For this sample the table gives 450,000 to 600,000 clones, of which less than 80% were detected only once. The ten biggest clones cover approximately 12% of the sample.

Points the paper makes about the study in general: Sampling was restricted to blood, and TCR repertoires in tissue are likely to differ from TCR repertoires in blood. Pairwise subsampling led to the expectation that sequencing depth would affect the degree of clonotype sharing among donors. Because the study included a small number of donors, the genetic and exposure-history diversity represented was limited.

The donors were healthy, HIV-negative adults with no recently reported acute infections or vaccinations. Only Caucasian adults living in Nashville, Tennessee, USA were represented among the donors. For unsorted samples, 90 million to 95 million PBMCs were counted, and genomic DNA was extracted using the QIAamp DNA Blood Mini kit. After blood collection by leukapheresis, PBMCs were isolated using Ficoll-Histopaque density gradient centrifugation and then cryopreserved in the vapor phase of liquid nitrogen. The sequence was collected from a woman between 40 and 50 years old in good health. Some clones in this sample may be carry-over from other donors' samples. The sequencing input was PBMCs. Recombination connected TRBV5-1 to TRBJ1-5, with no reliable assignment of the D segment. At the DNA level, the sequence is TGCGCCAGCAGCTTGGCGGTCGGGGTACAGCCCCAGCATTTT. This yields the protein CASSLAVGVQPQHF.